This T cell receptor (beta chain) was recorded in a study of blood T cells in healthy people across ages (dated by TCRdb to the mid-2010s). For the study in its entirety: In model experiments, template switching captured roughly one uniquely barcoded TCR beta cDNA molecule for every two T cells. Age-related changes in TCR beta repertoire diversity were measured in the study by deep sequencing normalized with unique cDNA molecular identifiers. The donors were split into four age groups: young (average about 16 years), middle-aged (about 40), aged (more than 55) and long-lived (roughly 80). To avoid experimental bias, donors of different ages were distributed randomly across sequencing lanes. The study analyzed two additional independent replicas of 1 million unique cDNA reads from the same blood draw for two donors, one aged 18 to 30 and one aged 80 or older. What the work shows at the level of the full study, not this receptor alone: Observed TCR beta diversity per million T cells fell roughly linearly with age, and a significant reduction was already apparent by age around 36. A strong correlation was found between observed TCR beta diversity and the percentage of naive T cells measured by flow cytometry. Since profiling was done on bulk unsorted PBMCs, naive and antigen-experienced compartments could not be conclusively compared. Donor CMV infection status was unknown, potentially confounding age-related changes in expanded clonotypes. Estimates of total diversity based on one million sequenced T cells were regarded as lower bounds and as underestimates. Compared with the aged group, more naive CD4+ T cells, fewer expanded clones and increased TCR diversity were shown by the long-lived group, suggesting age selection.

Libraries were built with 5' RACE. TCRdb shows the sequencer as Illumina HiSeq 2500. A second roughly 6 to 12 cycle PCR used a sample-barcoded 5' primer and a J-beta primer mix. A unique molecular identifier was introduced onto each TCR beta cDNA molecule by a template-switch 5' adaptor carrying 12 random nucleotides. Each sample yielded at least 2.5 million CDR3-containing paired-end reads. First-strand cDNA was synthesized from all RNA with the Mint cDNA synthesis kit, primed by a TRBC-specific oligonucleotide. After uracil-DNA glycosylase treatment, a first 18-cycle PCR used universal primers M1SS and BC2_uni_R on all cDNA. Per the authors' processing: Normalization of each sample was performed by random selection of 1 million high-quality reads, each carrying a distinct molecular identifier. Instead of being binned into consensus sequences, reads with shared molecular identifiers were discarded. MiTCR, with a Q25 quality threshold and the strictest error-elimination algorithm, was used for CDR3 identification, clonotype clustering and error correction. A nonparametric unseen species model with Euler transformation was used to estimate lower-bound total TCR beta diversity. The public reads were run again by TCRdb, first through fastp at Q25 and then through MiXCR, and only productive beta chains were kept. Each CDR3 protein appears once, grouped with its most common genes and DNA. V and J calls and clone size were set by TCRdb, not the authors. Counted in this sample were about 650,000 distinct CDR3 sequences; about 50% of them appeared once. The biggest ten clones account for roughly 14% of the sample.

Donors were 39 systemically healthy Caucasian individuals from Russia aged roughly 6 to 90 years. Each donor gave about 9.7 milliliters of peripheral blood, drawn into EDTA-treated Vacutainer tubes. PBMCs were isolated by Ficoll-Paque density-gradient centrifugation, with at least 7 million obtained per sample. Trizol reagent was used to extract total RNA from PBMCs, with at least 5.5 micrograms per sample. For every donor, an aliquot of PBMCs went through flow cytometry to measure the percentages of naive CD45RAhigh/CD27high T cells. Of note for this clonotype: Its recognized antigen is unknown. The input lacks base qualities; no much larger clone sits a single base away.

V loses 3 bases of germline sequence and J loses 4 bases, and the interval between the two ends is 13 bases. The cysteine opens and the phenylalanine closes a CDR3 of 14 amino acids. Just CDR3 DNA is preserved here, 42 bases in frame from base 1. In the germline V gene, CDR1 corresponds to MDHEN and CDR2 to SYDVKM. This TCR was recovered from an elderly woman in good health. Specimen: blood. The chain is assembled from TRBV28 and TRBJ2-7; TRBD1 is perhaps the D gene, given 6 matching bases. CDR3 reads: CASSFSQGPYEQYF. The bases read TGTGCCAGCAGTTTTTCACAGGGCCCTTACGAGCAGTACTTC.